The 9 T cell receptor beta chains below were found in one sample sequenced in a study of cytotoxic CD8 clonotypes in ibrutinib-treated CLL. The data were produced by immunoSEQ multiplex PCR, yet TCRdb's version contains in-frame clones alone and is incomplete. The sample consists of approximately 32,000 clones, roughly 49% of them appearing once. The input for sequencing was PBMCs, taken before ibrutinib treatment. These receptors all come from a human donor with chronic lymphocytic leukemia.

The V gene is TRBV5-1, the J gene TRBJ1-2, with D possibly TRBD1 on 6 matching bases. The CDR3 covers 13 residues. Germline CDR1 reads SGHRS; CDR2 reads YFSETQ. The V end lost 4 bases, the J end lost 8 bases, and 15 bases lay between the germline ends. The CDR3 sequence: CASSPGQSPGYTF. CDR3 sequence (DNA): TGCGCCAGCAGCCCCGGACAGAGTCCGGGCTACACCTTC. Variable domain in full (rest from reference TRBV5-1 and TRBJ1-2): KAGVTQTPRYLIKTRGQQVTLSCSPISGHRSVSWYQQTPGQGLQFLFEYFSETQRNKGNFPGRFSGRQFSNSRSEMNVSTLELGDSALYLCASSPGQSPGYTFGSGTRLTVV.

The chain is built from TRBV6-5 and TRBJ1-1, with a possible D match to TRBD1 (6 bases). V lost 5 bases and J lost 5, with 18 bases in between. The CDR3 is 15 residues long. Per germline, CDR1 MNHEY and CDR2 SVGAGI. CDR3 DNA sequence: TGTGCCAGCAGTCCCACGGGAACAGGGTGGACTGAAGCTTTCTTT. Translated: CASSPTGTGWTEAFF.

The V call is TRBV4-1, the J call TRBJ1-3; tentatively, D is TRBD1 (6 bases). The CDR3 totals 15 residues. V lost 2 bases to trimming and J lost 5 bases, with 13 bases between them. The germline CDR1 and CDR2 sequences are MGHRA and YSYEKL. Here the CDR3 reads CASSQPDSQRNTIYF. CDR3 sequence (DNA): TGCGCCAGCAGCCAACCGGACAGCCAAAGAAACACCATATATTTT.

The chain recombines TRBV29-1 with TRBJ1-2; D may be TRBD1 (6 bases). The germline V gene encodes CDR1 SQVTM and CDR2 ANQGSEA. V lost 2 bases, J lost 2 bases, and 15 bases lay in between. This CDR3 is 15 amino acids long. CDR3 protein: CSVERPDRWNYGYTF. The DNA for the CDR3 is TGCAGCGTTGAAAGACCCGACAGGTGGAACTATGGCTACACCTTC.

This clone was seen more than once but under ten times. This chain joins TRBV10-2 and TRBJ1-1, with D possibly being TRBD1 (6 bases). The CDR3 sequence is 15 residues long. Per the germline V gene, CDR1 is WSHSY and CDR2 is SAAADI. Trimming took off 6 bases at V and 1 base at J, with 15 bases between the two ends. CDR3 residues: CASRGIQGTNTEAFF. The CDR3 bases are TGCGCCAGCAGGGGGATACAGGGTACGAACACTGAAGCTTTCTTT.

The chain is built from TRBV7-3 and TRBJ1-2; 8 positions match TRBD1. Germline loops: CDR1 SGHTA, CDR2 FQGTGA. J gave up 4 bases and V 5 bases, and 12 bases lay outside the gene matches. This CDR3 comprises 16 residues. The CDR3 bases are TGTGCCAGCAGCCCAGGGGGCGGGGGGCAACGCTATGGCTACACCTTC. It encodes CASSPGGGGQRYGYTF.

CDR3 sequence reads: CASSEYTGDDEKLFF. The CDR3 bases are TGTGCCAGCAGTGAATATACAGGGGACGATGAAAAACTGTTTTTT. This sequence joins TRBV6-1 and TRBJ1-4; 7 bases are a match to TRBD1. This CDR3 region has 15 residues. V shed 2 bases and J 6 bases; nucleotides not matched to a gene: 6. The germline V gene encodes CDR1 MNHNS and CDR2 SASEGT.

The rearrangement uses TRBV5-1 and TRBJ2-2; D remains ambiguous. The CDR3 is 14 residues long. Trimming took off 8 bases at V and 0 bases at J, with 11 bases between the two ends. CDR1 is SGHRS and CDR2 is YFSETQ in the germline V gene. CDR3 loop: CASQATTNTGELFF. The CDR3 nucleotides read TGCGCCAGTCAAGCTACGACGAACACCGGGGAGCTGTTTTTT.

The V gene is TRBV12-2, the J gene TRBJ1-4. TRBV12-2 constitutes a pseudogene. This CDR3 is built from 16 residues. The CDR3 spells CASRRGTALTNEKLFF. CDR3 bases: TGTGCAAGTCGCCGGGGGACGGCTTTAACTAATGAAAAACTGTTTTTT.